This T cell receptor beta chain emerged from a study of T cell responses to AZD1222 COVID-19 vaccine. Study as a whole: Analyses pooled second doses at about 4 or about 12 weeks.

The method was immunoSEQ multiplex PCR; TCRdb's version includes in-frame clones alone and lacks a portion of them. Seen here are roughly 35,000 clones, approximately 86% observed once, and the top ten hold roughly 6.2%. The germline V gene has CDR1 MDHEN and CDR2 SYDVKM. Deletions cut 1 base from V and 5 bases from J, with 5 bases between. The CDR3 has 12 amino acids. In the case of this clone: What it binds is not known.

The study's findings and limits: Researchers report vaccine-associated CD4 TCRs spanning spike, with dominance at 160-218 and 743-854. Reportedly, nearly half of unique spike TCRs recognized epitopes outside B.1.351/B.1.1.7 mutations.

This sequence originates from an adult in good health. The rearrangement uses TRBV28 and TRBJ1-2; D unresolved. Material: peripheral blood, obtained on day 0 of AZD1222 vaccination. CDR3 sequence: CASSLSLYGYTF. CDR3 nucleotides: TGTGCCAGCAGTTTATCACTTTATGGCTACACCTTC.